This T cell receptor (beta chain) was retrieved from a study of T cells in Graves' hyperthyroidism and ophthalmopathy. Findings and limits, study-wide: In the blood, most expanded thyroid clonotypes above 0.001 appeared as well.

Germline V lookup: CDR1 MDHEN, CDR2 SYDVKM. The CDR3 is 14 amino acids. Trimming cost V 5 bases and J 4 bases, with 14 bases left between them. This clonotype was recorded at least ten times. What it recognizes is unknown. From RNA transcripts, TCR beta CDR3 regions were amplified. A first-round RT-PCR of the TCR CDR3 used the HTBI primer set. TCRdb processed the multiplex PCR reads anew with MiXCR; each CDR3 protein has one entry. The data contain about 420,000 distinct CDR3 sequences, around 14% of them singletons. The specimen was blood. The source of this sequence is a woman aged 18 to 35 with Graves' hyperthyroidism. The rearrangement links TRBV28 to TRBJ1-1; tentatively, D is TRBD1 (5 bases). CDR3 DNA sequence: TGTGCCAGCAGTCTCTGGGCGGGGCCCACTGAAGCTTTCTTT. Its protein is CASSLWAGPTEAFF.